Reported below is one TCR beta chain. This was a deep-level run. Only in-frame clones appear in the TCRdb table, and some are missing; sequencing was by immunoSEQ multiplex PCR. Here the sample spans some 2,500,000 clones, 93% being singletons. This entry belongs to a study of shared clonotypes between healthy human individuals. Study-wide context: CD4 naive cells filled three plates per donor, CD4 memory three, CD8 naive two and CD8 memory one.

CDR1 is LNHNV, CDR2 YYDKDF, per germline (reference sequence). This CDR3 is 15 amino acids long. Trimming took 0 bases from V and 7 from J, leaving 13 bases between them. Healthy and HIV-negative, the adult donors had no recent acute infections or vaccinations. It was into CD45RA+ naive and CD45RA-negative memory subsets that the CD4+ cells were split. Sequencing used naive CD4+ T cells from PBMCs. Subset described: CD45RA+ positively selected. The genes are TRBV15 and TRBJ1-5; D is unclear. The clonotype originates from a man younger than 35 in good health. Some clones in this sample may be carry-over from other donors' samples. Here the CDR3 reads CATSRDPLGPQPQHF. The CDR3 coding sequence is TGTGCCACCAGCAGAGATCCTCTAGGGCCCCAGCCCCAGCATTTT.